The T cell receptor beta chain under discussion was sequenced for a study of control samples from healthy donors and cancer patients (dated by TCRdb to 2019 to 2021). Library generation was performed with the immunoSEQ multiplex PCR assay. In its TCRdb copy, this immuneACCESS table keeps in-frame sequences only and misses some clones. Where compared with another copy, unresolved V genes explain less than half of these, and the others have no known cause. The sample includes approximately 170,000 clones, with roughly 88% observed a single time. The ten largest clonotypes hold roughly 5.3% of the sample. About this clone: No cognate antigen has been identified for it. Base qualities are missing; no much larger clone stands one base away.

The CDR1 and CDR2 encoded by the germline V gene are SNHLY and FYNNEI. Relative to germline, V is missing 7 bases and J is missing 8 bases, with 11 bases of the junction outside any gene match. The CDR3 measures 15 amino acids from cysteine to phenylalanine. CDR3 DNA only is kept here, 45 bases in frame from base 1. The chain is encoded by TRBV2 joined to TRBJ2-1; 10 bases in between match TRBD1. The receptor was derived from a woman aged 25 to 39 in good health. The specimen sequenced was blood. The nucleotide sequence is TGTGCCAGCAAAGTGCAGGGACAGGGGATAGATGAGCAGTTCTTC. It translates to CASKVQGQGIDEQFF.